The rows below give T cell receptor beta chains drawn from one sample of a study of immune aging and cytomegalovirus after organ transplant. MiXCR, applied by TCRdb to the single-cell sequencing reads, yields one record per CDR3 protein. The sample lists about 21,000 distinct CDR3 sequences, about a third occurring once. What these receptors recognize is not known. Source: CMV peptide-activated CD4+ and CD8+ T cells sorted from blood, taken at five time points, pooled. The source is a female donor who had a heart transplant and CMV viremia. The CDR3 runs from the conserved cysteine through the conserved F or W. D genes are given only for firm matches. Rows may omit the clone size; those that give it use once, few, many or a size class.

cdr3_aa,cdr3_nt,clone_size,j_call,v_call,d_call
CSASEEGRVTGELFF,TGCAGTGCTAGTGAGGAAGGCAGGGTCACCGGGGAGCTGTTTTTT,.,TRBJ2-2,TRBV20-1,.
CSVRDRAAYGYTF,TGCAGCGTTCGGGACAGGGCGGCCTATGGCTACACCTTC,.,TRBJ1-2,TRBV29-1,TRBD1
CAGSRQVFNQPQHF,TGTGCCGGTAGTAGGCAGGTTTTCAATCAGCCCCAGCATTTT,.,TRBJ1-5,TRBV19,.
CASTNAAAAVVPQHF,TGTGCCAGCACCAACGCGGCCGCAGCCGTGGTGCCCCAGCATTTT,few,TRBJ1-5,TRBV6-2/TRBV6-3,.
CASSSILAGLGRDNEQFF,TGTGCCAGCAGTTCAATCCTAGCGGGGTTGGGAAGGGACAATGAGCAGTTCTTC,many,TRBJ2-1,TRBV28,TRBD2
CAWSDPGQGPEQYF,TGTGCCTGGAGTGACCCGGGACAGGGACCCGAGCAGTACTTC,few,TRBJ2-7,TRBV30,TRBD1
CASSVEGSGSKSSYDEQFF,TGTGCCAGCAGCGTAGAGGGTAGCGGGAGCAAGAGCTCATACGATGAGCAGTTCTTC,many,TRBJ2-1,TRBV9,TRBD2
CASSFGGSEQFF,TGTGCCAGCAGTTTTGGGGGGAGTGAGCAGTTCTTC,many,TRBJ2-1,TRBV12-3/TRBV12-4,.
CASSGEDRYNEQFF,TGTGCCAGCAGTGGCGAAGACAGATACAATGAGCAGTTCTTC,.,TRBJ2-1,TRBV2,.
CASSADRDSLRDQYF,TGTGCCAGCAGTGCCGACCGGGACAGCCTCAGGGACCAGTACTTC,many,TRBJ2-5,TRBV28,TRBD1
CASSQDRHSYEQYF,TGTGCCAGCAGCCAAGACCGCCACTCCTACGAGCAGTACTTC,medium-sized,TRBJ2-7,TRBV3-1,.
CASSISGRISYEQYF,TGTGCCAGCAGTATCAGCGGGAGAATCTCCTACGAGCAGTACTTC,.,TRBJ2-7,TRBV12-3/TRBV12-4,TRBD2
CASSRLGTDTQYF,TGTGCCAGCAGTAGATTAGGCACAGATACGCAGTATTTT,medium-sized,TRBJ2-3,TRBV12-3/TRBV12-4,.
CASIQIQGTEAFF,TGTGCCAGCATTCAAATACAGGGAACTGAAGCTTTCTTT,.,TRBJ1-1,TRBV6-6,.
CASSTPGNTIYF,TGTGCCAGCAGTACGCCTGGAAACACCATATATTTT,many,TRBJ1-3,TRBV3-1,.
CASTHQVDTQYF,TGTGCCAGCACCCATCAGGTGGATACGCAGTATTTT,few,TRBJ2-3,TRBV12-3/TRBV12-4,.
CASSFGQGAPLHF,TGTGCCAGCAGTTTCGGTCAGGGCGCACCCCTCCACTTT,.,TRBJ1-6,TRBV12-3/TRBV12-4,.
CASSFGTGGGGVF,TGTGCCAGCAGCTTCGGTACCGGAGGGGGAGGTGTCTTC,few,TRBJ2-1,TRBV5-6,.
CASSPPLVPDYGYTF,TGTGCCAGCAGTCCTCCCTTGGTCCCTGACTATGGCTACACCTTC,.,TRBJ1-2,TRBV6-2/TRBV6-3,.
CASSVGVAGHGYTF,TGTGCCAGCAGCGTAGGAGTAGCGGGTCATGGCTACACCTTC,.,TRBJ1-2,TRBV9,.
CASSLGGQYEQYF,TGCGCCAGCAGCTTGGGGGGTCAATACGAGCAGTACTTC,.,TRBJ2-7,TRBV5-1,.
CASRQGASYEQYF,TGTGCCAGCCGGCAAGGGGCTTCCTACGAGCAGTACTTC,.,TRBJ2-7,TRBV18,.
CASSSGGARLYGYTF,TGTGCCAGCTCCTCTGGGGGGGCTCGGTTATATGGCTACACCTTC,many,TRBJ1-2,TRBV27,.
CSASGLAGDEQYF,TGCAGTGCTAGTGGGCTAGCGGGAGACGAGCAGTACTTC,medium-sized,TRBJ2-7,TRBV20-1,TRBD2
CSARGWGGSHEQYF,TGTAGTGCTAGAGGCTGGGGGGGCTCCCACGAGCAGTACTTC,.,TRBJ2-7,TRBV20-1,.
CASSDSAGSYNEQFF,TGTGCCAGCAGTGACTCAGCGGGATCTTACAATGAGCAGTTCTTC,many,TRBJ2-1,TRBV6-4,TRBD2
CATSGRTSGSSYNEQFF,TGTGCCACCAGTGGACGGACTAGCGGGAGCTCCTACAATGAGCAGTTCTTC,.,TRBJ2-1,TRBV24-1,TRBD2
CAWSVGSSGSANEQFF,TGTGCCTGGAGTGTGGGTAGTAGCGGGAGTGCGAATGAGCAGTTCTTC,many,TRBJ2-1,TRBV30,TRBD2
CASSLRDRGSNTEAFF,TGTGCCAGCAGCTTAAGAGACAGGGGATCAAACACTGAAGCTTTCTTT,.,TRBJ1-1,TRBV7-8,TRBD1
CASSLGGHNQPQHF,TGTGCCAGCAGCTTGGGCGGCCACAATCAGCCCCAGCATTTT,.,TRBJ1-5,TRBV7-2,.
CASTPEYWDSAYNEQFF,TGTGCCAGTACCCCAGAGTATTGGGACAGCGCCTACAATGAGCAGTTCTTC,.,TRBJ2-1,TRBV19,TRBD1
CASSERTVEAFF,TGTGCCAGCAGTGAAAGGACAGTTGAAGCTTTCTTT,medium-sized,TRBJ1-1,TRBV12-3/TRBV12-4,.
CASSIGQGYNNSPLHF,TGTGCCAGCAGTATTGGACAGGGTTATAATAATTCACCCCTCCACTTT,few,TRBJ1-6,TRBV12-3/TRBV12-4,TRBD1
CASSESGGAKSYQETQYF,TGTGCCAGCAGTGAAAGTGGCGGAGCTAAGTCGTACCAAGAGACCCAGTACTTC,many,TRBJ2-5,TRBV2,.
CASSDLGPPYEQYF,TGTGCCAGCAGCGACCTGGGACCTCCTTACGAGCAGTACTTC,.,TRBJ2-7,TRBV3-1,.
CASSLVTGWNEQYF,TGCGCCAGCAGCTTGGTAACAGGGTGGAACGAGCAGTACTTC,.,TRBJ2-7,TRBV5-1,.
CASSNHQGEQFF,TGTGCCAGCAGTAATCACCAGGGTGAGCAGTTCTTC,.,TRBJ2-1,TRBV12-3/TRBV12-4,.
CASSVGIEAFF,TGTGCCAGCAGCGTTGGCATTGAAGCTTTCTTT,.,TRBJ1-1,TRBV9,.
CAWSPGTGGYQPQHF,TGTGCCTGGAGTCCCGGGACAGGGGGATATCAGCCCCAGCATTTT,.,TRBJ1-5,TRBV30,TRBD1
CASSEGQGADEQYF,TGTGCCAGCAGCGAGGGACAGGGGGCTGACGAGCAGTACTTC,few,TRBJ2-7,TRBV5-6,TRBD1
CASTLRGEQYF,TGTGCCAGCACCCTAAGGGGCGAGCAGTACTTC,.,TRBJ2-7,TRBV28,.
CASSLEGFSADTQYF,TGCGCCAGCAGCTTGGAGGGGTTTAGTGCAGATACGCAGTATTTT,.,TRBJ2-3,TRBV5-1,.
CSVGGTPSHYGYTF,TGCAGCGTTGGCGGGACCCCTTCCCACTATGGCTACACCTTC,.,TRBJ1-2,TRBV29-1,.
CASSQGGARGRVGNEQFF,TGCGCCAGCAGCCAAGGGGGGGCGCGCGGGAGGGTTGGTAATGAGCAGTTCTTC,.,TRBJ2-1,TRBV4-1,TRBD2
CASSASGFNEQFF,TGCGCCAGCAGCGCGAGCGGGTTTAATGAGCAGTTCTTC,few,TRBJ2-1,TRBV4-3,.
CASSMRRNTEAFF,TGTGCCAGTAGTATGCGCCGGAACACTGAAGCTTTCTTT,medium-sized,TRBJ1-1,TRBV19,.
CASSADRTPYEQYF,TGTGCCAGCAGCGCAGACAGGACCCCCTACGAGCAGTACTTC,medium-sized,TRBJ2-7,TRBV3-1,.
CAISEEGQGLSKDGYTF,TGTGCCATCAGTGAAGAGGGACAGGGGTTAAGCAAAGACGGCTACACCTTC,.,TRBJ1-2,TRBV10-3,TRBD1
CASSFGGLETQHF,TGTGCCAGCAGCTTCGGGGGGCTGGAGACCCAGCACTTC,.,TRBJ2-5,TRBV12-3/TRBV12-4,.
CASSSRVAGPQETQYF,TGTGCCAGCAGCTCTAGGGTAGCGGGTCCCCAAGAGACCCAGTACTTC,medium-sized,TRBJ2-5,TRBV7-2,TRBD2
CSALDYETSSYNEQFF,TGCAGTGCACTGGACTACGAAACGAGCTCCTACAATGAGCAGTTCTTC,medium-sized,TRBJ2-1,TRBV20-1,.
CASSRRGSTETQYF,TGTGCCAGCAGCCGGCGGGGGAGCACAGAGACCCAGTACTTC,many,TRBJ2-5,TRBV5-6,TRBD2
CASSVGTRQNGETQYF,TGCGCCAGCAGCGTCGGGACACGACAAAACGGAGAGACCCAGTACTTC,.,TRBJ2-5,TRBV5-1,.
CASSPHRGLDEKLFF,TGTGCCAGCAGCCCACACAGGGGGCTCGATGAAAAACTGTTTTTT,medium-sized,TRBJ1-4,TRBV7-2,TRBD1
CSARDRGGNTEAFF,TGCAGTGCTAGAGATCGGGGGGGGAACACTGAAGCTTTCTTT,few,TRBJ1-1,TRBV20-1,.
CASSSPPGGPPNTEAFF,TGTGCCAGCAGTTCCCCCCCGGGAGGGCCGCCGAACACTGAAGCTTTCTTT,medium-sized,TRBJ1-1,TRBV6-2/TRBV6-3,.
CASSFRSNYGYTF,TGTGCCAGCAGTTTTCGCTCTAACTATGGCTACACCTTC,.,TRBJ1-2,TRBV6-5,.
CASSLYQASGRDNEQFF,TGTGCCAGCTCACTTTACCAGGCTAGCGGGAGGGACAATGAGCAGTTCTTC,many,TRBJ2-1,TRBV18,TRBD2